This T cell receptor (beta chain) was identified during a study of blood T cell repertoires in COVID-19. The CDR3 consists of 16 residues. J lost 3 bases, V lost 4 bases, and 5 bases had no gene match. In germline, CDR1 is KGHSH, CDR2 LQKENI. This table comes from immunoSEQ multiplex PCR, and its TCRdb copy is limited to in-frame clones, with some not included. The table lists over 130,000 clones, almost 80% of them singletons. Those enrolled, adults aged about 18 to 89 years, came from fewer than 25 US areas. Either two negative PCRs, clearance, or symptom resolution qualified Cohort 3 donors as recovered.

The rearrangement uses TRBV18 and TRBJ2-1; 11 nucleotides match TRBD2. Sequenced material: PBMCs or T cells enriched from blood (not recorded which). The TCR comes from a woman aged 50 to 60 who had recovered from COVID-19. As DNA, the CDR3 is TGTGCCAGCTCACGTACTAGCGGGGGTCTCTACAATGAGCAGTTCTTC. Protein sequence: CASSRTSGGLYNEQFF.